The clone carrying this T cell receptor (beta chain) was recorded once. Participant-reported clinical history was the basis for cohort assignment. The method was immunoSEQ multiplex PCR; TCRdb's version includes in-frame clones alone and lacks a portion of them. The table lists 220,000 or so clones, 90% of them singletons. This record comes from a study of blood T cell repertoires in COVID-19. Overall study context: There were acute and convalescent COVID-19 samples, and they came from the United States, Italy and Spain. The analysed material was cDNA or gDNA that came from T cells, B-cell-depleted T cells, or PBMCs.

J was trimmed by 2 bases and V by 2 bases; bases with no gene match: 14. The CDR3 sequence is 20 residues long. Germline values: CDR1 SNHLY, CDR2 FYNNEI. J is TRBJ2-3 and V is TRBV2, with 12 positions matching TRBD2. The receptor's source is a man aged 25-45 years who had been exposed to COVID-19. Material for sequencing was PBMCs or T cells enriched from blood (not recorded which). CDR3 DNA sequence: TGTGCCAGCAGTGAAACCACTAGCGGGGGGTCATTACCCTACACAGATACGCAGTATTTT. The encoded protein is CASSETTSGGSLPYTDTQYF.